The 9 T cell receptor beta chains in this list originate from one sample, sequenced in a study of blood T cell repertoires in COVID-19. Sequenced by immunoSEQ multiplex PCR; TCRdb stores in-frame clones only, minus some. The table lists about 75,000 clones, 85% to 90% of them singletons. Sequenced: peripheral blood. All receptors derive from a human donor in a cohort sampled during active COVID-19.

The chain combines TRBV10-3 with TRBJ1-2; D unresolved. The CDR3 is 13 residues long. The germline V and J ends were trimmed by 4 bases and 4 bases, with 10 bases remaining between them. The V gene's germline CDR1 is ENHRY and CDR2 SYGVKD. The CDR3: CAISVATGYGYTF. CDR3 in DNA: TGTGCCATCAGTGTAGCGACGGGCTATGGCTACACCTTC.

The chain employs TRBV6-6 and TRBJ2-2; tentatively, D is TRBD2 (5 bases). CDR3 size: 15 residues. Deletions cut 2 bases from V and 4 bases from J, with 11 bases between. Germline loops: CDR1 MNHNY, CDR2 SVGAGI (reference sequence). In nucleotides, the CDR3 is TGTGCCAGCAGTTACGTCAGGACTGGCACCGGGGAGCTGTTTTTT. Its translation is CASSYVRTGTGELFF.

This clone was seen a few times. Written as DNA, the CDR3 is TGTGCCAGCAGCGGGGGACTGTCGAACACTGAAGCTTTCTTT. It is translated as CASSGGLSNTEAFF. The chain uses TRBV9 and TRBJ1-1; D is perhaps TRBD1 (5 bases). The CDR3 length is 14 residues. The ends were cut back, 3 bases at V and 1 base at J, with 10 bases in the middle. CDR1 SGDLS and CDR2 YYNGEE come from the germline V gene.

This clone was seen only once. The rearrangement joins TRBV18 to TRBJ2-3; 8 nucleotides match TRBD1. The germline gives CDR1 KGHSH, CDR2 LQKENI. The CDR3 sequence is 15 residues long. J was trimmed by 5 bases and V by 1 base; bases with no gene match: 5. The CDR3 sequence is CASSPRQGARDTQYF. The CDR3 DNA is TGTGCCAGCTCACCACGGCAGGGGGCGCGAGATACGCAGTATTTT. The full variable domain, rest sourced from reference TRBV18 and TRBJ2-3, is NAGVMQNPRHLVRRRGQEARLRCSPMKGHSHVYWYRQLPEEGLKFMVYLQKENIIDESGMPKERFSAEFPKEGPSILRIQQVVRGDSAAYFCASSPRQGARDTQYFGPGTRLTVL.

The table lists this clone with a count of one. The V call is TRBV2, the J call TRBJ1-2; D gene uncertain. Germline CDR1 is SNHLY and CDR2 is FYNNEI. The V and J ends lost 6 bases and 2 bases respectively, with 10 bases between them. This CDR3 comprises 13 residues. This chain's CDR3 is CASRLSENYGYTF. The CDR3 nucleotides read TGTGCCAGCAGGCTCTCCGAGAACTATGGCTACACCTTC.

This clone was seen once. The CDR3 spells CSVRSTGFNGYTF. In DNA form, the CDR3 reads TGCAGCGTCCGATCAACAGGGTTCAATGGCTACACCTTC. The genes are TRBV29-1 and TRBJ1-2, with D maybe TRBD1 (6 bases). The CDR3 covers 13 residues. V dropped 6 bases and J dropped 6 bases, with 17 bases sitting between them. Per the germline V gene, CDR1 is SQVTM and CDR2 is ANQGSEA.

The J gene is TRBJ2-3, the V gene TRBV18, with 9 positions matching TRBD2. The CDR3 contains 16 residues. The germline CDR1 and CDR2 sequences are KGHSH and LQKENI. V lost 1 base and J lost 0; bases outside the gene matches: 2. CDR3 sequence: CASSPLAGASTDTQYF. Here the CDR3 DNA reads TGTGCCAGCTCACCACTAGCGGGGGCTAGCACAGATACGCAGTATTTT.

CDR3: CASSEAQGKKQFF. DNA for the CDR3: TGTGCCAGCAGTGAAGCGCAGGGGAAGAAGCAGTTCTTC. V and J are TRBV2 and TRBJ2-1; possibly TRBD1 for D (6 bases). V lost 0 bases to trimming and J lost 11 bases, with 11 bases between them. Germline loops: CDR1 SNHLY, CDR2 FYNNEI. The CDR3 is 13 amino acids.

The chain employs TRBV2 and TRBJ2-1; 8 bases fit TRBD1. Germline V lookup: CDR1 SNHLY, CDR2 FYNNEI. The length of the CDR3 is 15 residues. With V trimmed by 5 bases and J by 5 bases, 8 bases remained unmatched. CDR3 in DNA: TGTGCCAGCAGTTACAGGGGGTTGAGGAACAATGAGCAGTTCTTC. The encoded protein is CASSYRGLRNNEQFF.